The 27 T cell receptor beta chains listed next were all sequenced from one sample in a study of T cells after yellow fever vaccination. TCRdb called the 5' RACE reads again in MiXCR, with one record for every CDR3 protein. The data hold some 260,000 distinct CDR3 sequences, with about 5% observed a single time. This material consisted of CD4+ T cells sorted from PBMCs, taken on the day of the yellow fever booster vaccination. All receptors derive from a young man who received the YFV17D yellow fever vaccine.

Many counts were recorded for this clonotype. The chain combines TRBV7-2 with TRBJ2-3; 8 positions agree with TRBD2. Germline-derived CDR1 and CDR2 are SGHTA and FQGNSA. This CDR3 region has 13 residues. The V gene end was trimmed by 2 bases and the J gene end by 5 bases; junction bases not matched to a gene: 0. The CDR3 sequence is CASSLSGGDTQYF. DNA for the CDR3: TGTGCCAGCAGCTTAAGCGGGGGAGATACGCAGTATTTT.

This clonotype has ten or more counts. V is TRBV7-2 and J is TRBJ1-5; the D is unclear. The CDR3 consists of 15 residues. In germline, CDR1 is SGHTA, CDR2 FQGNSA. V was shortened by 3 bases and J by 5 bases, with 14 bases between the two germline ends. CDR3 loop: CASSLGGWVYQPQHF. As DNA, the CDR3 is TGTGCCAGCAGCTTGGGAGGTTGGGTTTATCAGCCCCAGCATTTT.

This clonotype was counted ten times or more. The rearrangement uses TRBV10-3 and TRBJ2-1, with a weak D call TRBD2 (5 bases). The germline CDR1 and CDR2 sequences are ENHRY and SYGVKD. The germline V and J ends were trimmed by 5 bases and 12 bases, with 14 bases remaining between them. The CDR3 sequence is 12 residues long. The CDR3 DNA reads TGTGCCATCAGTCATACGGACTCCGGGCAGTTCTTC. Translating it yields CAISHTDSGQFF.

In its sample, this clonotype was seen many times. The rearrangement links TRBV5-4 to TRBJ2-1; no reliable D call. V dropped 3 bases and J dropped 0 bases, with 10 bases sitting between them. In germline, CDR1 is SGHNT, CDR2 YYREEE (reference sequence). The CDR3 spans 15 residues. This CDR3 is CASSYKMSSYNEQFF. Written as DNA, the CDR3 is TGTGCCAGCAGCTATAAAATGAGCTCCTACAATGAGCAGTTCTTC.

The V gene is TRBV7-2, the J gene TRBJ1-4; possible D gene TRBD1, 6 bases. The germline CDR1 and CDR2 sequences are SGHTA and FQGNSA. This CDR3 region has 14 residues. V dropped 3 bases and J dropped 8 bases, with 13 bases sitting between them. The CDR3 loop reads CASSFRQGHEKLFF. CDR3 nucleotides: TGTGCCAGCAGCTTCCGGCAGGGACACGAAAAACTGTTTTTT.

This clonotype was counted between two and nine times. This sequence joins TRBV7-2 and TRBJ2-1, with 9 bases fitting TRBD2. Losses at the gene ends were 7 bases for V and 6 bases for J; bases not matched to a gene: 10. The CDR3 is made up of 15 amino acids. The germline gives CDR1 SGHTA, CDR2 FQGNSA. In DNA form, the CDR3 reads TGTGCCAGCACCTACCGGGTAGCGGGGGCCAATGAGCAGTTCTTC. Its translation: CASTYRVAGANEQFF.

This clonotype was recorded a few times. CDR3 in DNA: TGTGCCAGCAGTTACTCCCCTTCGGTGGGGATGGAGACCCAGTACTTC. The encoded protein is CASSYSPSVGMETQYF. This rearrangement joins TRBV6-2 or TRBV6-3 to TRBJ2-5; the D is unclear. Germline CDR1 MNHEY, CDR2 SVGEGT. Trimming removed 0 bases from V and 5 bases from J, with 16 bases in between. The length of the CDR3 is 16 residues.

As regards this clonotype: This may stem from a read error, because a much larger clone lies one nucleotide away. This chain connects TRBV7-2 to TRBJ1-5; D is unresolved. The germline CDR1 and CDR2 sequences are SGHTA and FQGNSA. There are 12 residues in the CDR3. The V end lost 4 bases, the J end lost 6 bases, and 7 bases lay between the germline ends. The CDR3 sequence is CASSWAGQPQHF. Written as DNA, the CDR3 is TGTGCCAGCAGCTGGGCGGGTCAGCCCCAGCATTTT.

This clonotype was observed a few times. This chain links TRBV7-9 with TRBJ2-7; D perhaps matches TRBD1 (6 bases). V was trimmed by 4 bases and J by 6 bases, leaving 16 bases between them. This CDR3 is built from 14 residues. Germline loops: CDR1 SEHNR, CDR2 FQNEAQ (reference sequence). CDR3 nucleotides: TGTGCCAGCAGCTGGGGCGAGGGGACAACCGAGCAGTACTTC. This codes for CASSWGEGTTEQYF.

This clonotype was observed a handful of times. The chain uses TRBV19 and TRBJ2-5, with D unresolved. The CDR3 sequence is 15 residues long. V was clipped by 3 bases and J by 0 bases, with 11 bases between them. Germline V lookup: CDR1 LNHDA, CDR2 SQIVND (reference sequence). In nucleotides, the CDR3 is TGTGCCAGTAGTATTAACGGCAGGTACCAAGAGACCCAGTACTTC. Translation gives CASSINGRYQETQYF.

The rearrangement uses TRBV19 and TRBJ2-1; 7 nucleotides line up with TRBD1. CDR3 length: 14 amino acids. Germline assignment: CDR1 LNHDA and CDR2 SQIVND (reference sequence). The V segment lost 9 bases and the J segment 4 bases; nucleotides outside the gene matches: 9. CDR3 region: CARVQGLPYNEQFF. In DNA form, the CDR3 reads TGTGCCAGGGTACAGGGGCTGCCGTACAATGAGCAGTTCTTC.

There are a few counts of this clonotype. The CDR3 loop is CASSAGSTGKPYF. CDR3 nucleotides: TGTGCCAGCAGCGCCGGATCCACAGGGAAGCCTTACTTC. V and J are TRBV7-3 and TRBJ2-4, with D perhaps TRBD1 (6 bases). The CDR3 contains 13 residues. With 5 bases removed from V and 16 bases from J, the gap between germline ends came to 21 bases. CDR1 and CDR2 (germline): SGHTA, FQGTGA.

There are a few counts of this clonotype. V usage is TRBV4-3 and J usage is TRBJ1-6; TRBD1 matches 8 bases. Germline CDR1 and CDR2: LGHNA and YSLEER. The CDR3 contains 15 residues. V was clipped by 5 bases and J by 10 bases; unmatched bases: 10. In DNA, the CDR3 is TGCGCCAGCAGCTTCAACGCCGGGACAGGCTCACCCCTCCACTTT. As protein: CASSFNAGTGSPLHF.

The chain couples TRBV6-5 to TRBJ2-7; D gene ambiguous. Germline V gene sequence: CDR1 MNHEY, CDR2 SVGAGI. The CDR3 runs to 14 residues. The germline V and J ends were trimmed by 4 bases and 1 base, with 11 bases remaining between them. The CDR3 here is CASSWSLLSYEQYF. CDR3 coding DNA: TGTGCCAGCAGTTGGTCCCTTCTTTCCTACGAGCAGTACTTC.

In this sample, this clonotype turned up a few times. The rearrangement links TRBV29-1 to TRBJ2-7; maybe TRBD1 (6 bases). The V gene lost 5 bases and the J gene lost 0 bases, with 14 bases spanning the gap. The CDR3 has 14 residues. CDR1 is SQVTM, CDR2 ANQGSEA, per germline. This chain's CDR3 is CSVTGHTGSYEQYF. CDR3 nucleotide sequence: TGCAGCGTTACGGGACACACAGGCTCCTACGAGCAGTACTTC.

This clonotype was seen ten or more times. The chain joins TRBV10-3 to TRBJ1-1, with TRBD1 identical over 7 bases. V trimming: 6 bases; J trimming: 3 bases; junction bases outside the gene matches: 4. CDR3 size: 13 residues. Germline CDR1 ENHRY, CDR2 SYGVKD. The DNA of the CDR3 is TGTGCCATCAGCGCACAGGGGTACACTGAAGCTTTCTTT. It encodes CAISAQGYTEAFF.

The chain carries TRBV7-3 and TRBJ2-3; 13 bases agree with TRBD2. V lost 5 bases, J lost 6 bases, and 5 bases stayed unmatched. The CDR3 covers 15 residues. The germline V gene encodes CDR1 SGHTA and CDR2 FQGTGA. In DNA, the CDR3 is TGTGCCAGCAGCCGTGGACTAGCGGGGGCGGATACGCAGTATTTT. Encoded protein: CASSRGLAGADTQYF. Looking up the rest from reference TRBV7-3 and TRBJ2-3 gives the full variable domain: GAGVSQTPSNKVTEKGKYVELRCDPISGHTALYWYRQSLGQGPEFLIYFQGTGAADDSGLPNDRFFAVRPEGSVSTLKIQRTERGDSAVYLCASSRGLAGADTQYFGPGTRLTVL.

In this sample, this clonotype turned up a few times. This chain links TRBV7-6 with TRBJ1-6; D is perhaps TRBD1 (6 bases). V was clipped by 5 bases and J by 4 bases, with 21 bases between them. The length of the CDR3 is 18 residues. Germline CDR1 SGHVS, CDR2 FNYEAQ. Written as DNA, the CDR3 is TGTGCCAGCAGCCGTACTCAGGGGCCCGCCCTTTATAATTCACCCCTCCACTTT. Residues: CASSRTQGPALYNSPLHF.

This clonotype was counted between two and nine times. The chain combines TRBV6-5 with TRBJ2-7; D may be TRBD1 (5 bases). Germline loops: CDR1 MNHEY, CDR2 SVGAGI. The ends were cut back, 6 bases at V and 3 bases at J, with 15 bases in the middle. The CDR3 has 14 amino acids. CDR3 sequence: CASSLSPQGYEQYV. CDR3 coding DNA: TGTGCCAGCAGCTTATCCCCGCAGGGCTACGAGCAGTACGTC.

This clonotype showed up just a few times. The chain links TRBV2 to TRBJ1-1, with D unresolved. The CDR3 totals 13 residues. Between the trimmed V and J ends, which lost 4 bases and 4 bases, there was a span of 10 bases. Germline V lookup: CDR1 SNHLY, CDR2 FYNNEI. The CDR3 sequence is CASSGQVTTEAFF. In DNA, the CDR3 is TGTGCCAGCAGTGGTCAGGTGACCACTGAAGCTTTCTTT.

This chain joins TRBV5-1 and TRBJ1-2, with a tentative D call TRBD1 (6 bases). Trimming took 1 base from V and 4 from J, leaving 20 bases between them. CDR1 and CDR2 (germline): SGHRS, YFSETQ. The CDR3 sequence is 17 residues long. In DNA, the CDR3 is TGCGCCAGCAGCTTGAGCGCTGGAACTGGGGGCGCCTATGGCTACACCTTC. Encoded protein: CASSLSAGTGGAYGYTF.

This clonotype has ten or more counts. The chain carries TRBV4-3 and TRBJ1-2, with D unresolved. With 1 base removed from V and 0 bases from J, the gap between germline ends came to 6 bases. This CDR3 is 14 amino acids long. The germline CDR1 and CDR2 sequences are LGHNA and YSLEER. CDR3 region: CASSQGRANYGYTF. In DNA form, the CDR3 reads TGCGCCAGCAGCCAAGGTAGAGCTAACTATGGCTACACCTTC.

This clonotype has a count of ten or more. The chain couples TRBV4-1 to TRBJ2-4; no clear D. CDR1 is MGHRA, CDR2 YSYEKL, per germline. This CDR3 is 17 amino acids long. Trimming removed 0 bases at V and 9 bases at J, with 21 bases between. As DNA, the CDR3 is TGCGCCAGCAGCCAAGAGTTGGGCCCGGTGGGTTGGAGCATTCAGTACTTC. Its protein product is CASSQELGPVGWSIQYF.

This clonotype was counted at least ten times. The J gene is TRBJ1-6, the V gene TRBV20-1; D is undetermined. V gave up 2 bases and J gave up 6 bases, with 11 bases separating them. The germline V gene encodes CDR1 DFQATT and CDR2 SNEGSKA (reference sequence). The CDR3 spans 14 residues. CDR3 sequence (DNA): TGCAGTGCTAGATTCCCCCACAGTAATTCACCCCTCCACTTT. Its translation is CSARFPHSNSPLHF.

This clonotype was found a few times. The genes are TRBV6-1 and TRBJ1-2; D perhaps matches TRBD1 (5 bases). CDR3 length equals 13 residues. V was trimmed by 2 bases and J by 7 bases, leaving 11 bases between them. From germline, CDR1 is MNHNS and CDR2 SASEGT. The CDR3 loop is CASSERGDGGYTF. CDR3 nucleotide sequence: TGTGCCAGCAGTGAACGAGGGGATGGTGGCTACACCTTC.

This rearrangement joins TRBV5-1 to TRBJ1-3; no definite D call. Germline V CDR1 and CDR2: SGHRS, YFSETQ. V lost 8 bases and J 0 bases, leaving 9 bases between the germline ends. The CDR3 is 13 residues long. The CDR3 nucleotides read TGCGCCAGTCGAGAAGGCTCTGGAAACACCATATATTTT. It codes for CASREGSGNTIYF.

This clonotype was seen at least ten times. The rearrangement uses TRBV20-1 and TRBJ2-3; 12 nucleotides line up with TRBD2. The length of the CDR3 is 17 residues. Germline V CDR1 and CDR2: DFQATT, SNEGSKA (reference sequence). Unmatched junction bases numbered 10, after V lost 6 bases and J lost 0 bases. CDR3 loop: CSAWALAGGASTDTQYF. The CDR3 DNA follows: TGCAGTGCCTGGGCACTAGCGGGGGGTGCTAGCACAGATACGCAGTATTTT.